This passage covers 31 T cell receptor beta chains from one sample sequenced in a study of cytomegalovirus exposure and HLA in healthy donors. Profiling relied on immunoSEQ multiplex PCR, and the TCRdb table lists in-frame clones only, not all of them. The top ten clones hold over 1.2% of a sample with 55,000 to 75,000 clones, 94% of them seen once. Sequences were obtained from PBMCs. The receptors stem from a man aged 18 to 29 in good health and CMV-seropositive.

This clone was picked up one time. The genes are TRBV5-1 and TRBJ2-1; tentative D call: TRBD1 (5 bases). The CDR3 covers 16 residues. The V gene lost 0 bases and the J gene lost 3 bases, with 13 bases spanning the gap. Germline values: CDR1 SGHRS, CDR2 YFSETQ. In DNA, the CDR3 is TGCGCCAGCAGCTTGGGCCTACAGGTACTCTACAATGAGCAGTTCTTC. It encodes CASSLGLQVLYNEQFF.

The chain employs TRBV27 and TRBJ2-7, with a tentative D call TRBD2 (7 bases). V dropped 2 bases and J dropped 2 bases, with 13 bases sitting between them. This CDR3 spans 15 amino acids. Germline CDR1 reads MNHEY; CDR2 reads SMNVEV (reference sequence). CDR3 sequence: CASSLLGAGAYEQYF. DNA for the CDR3: TGTGCCAGCAGTTTACTGGGGGCGGGGGCCTACGAGCAGTACTTC.

This chain joins TRBV15 and TRBJ2-3; 9 nucleotides agree with TRBD2. The CDR3 contains 16 residues. Germline V gene sequence: CDR1 LNHNV, CDR2 YYDKDF (reference sequence). V gave up 2 bases and J gave up 5 bases; unmatched junction bases: 8. CDR3 region: CATSRRAGGFGDTQYF. CDR3 nucleotides: TGTGCCACCAGCAGACGAGCGGGAGGTTTCGGAGATACGCAGTATTTT.

The genes are TRBV7-6 and TRBJ1-3, with a weak D call TRBD1 (6 bases). Germline CDR1 is SGHVS and CDR2 is FNYEAQ. The CDR3 sequence is 17 residues long. Trimming removed 0 bases at V and 0 bases at J, with 12 bases between. The CDR3 here is CASSLAIGQSSGNTIYF. CDR3 DNA sequence: TGTGCCAGCAGCTTAGCTATCGGACAGAGCTCTGGAAACACCATATATTTT. Complete variable domain (other parts from reference TRBV7-6 and TRBJ1-3): GAGVSQSPRYKVTKRGQDVALRCDPISGHVSLYWYRQALGQGPEFLTYFNYEAQQDKSGLPNDRFSAERPEGSISTLTIQRTEQRDSAMYRCASSLAIGQSSGNTIYFGEGSWLTVV.

The gene calls are TRBV25-1 and TRBJ1-1; perhaps TRBD1 as D (6 bases). This CDR3 spans 13 amino acids. Looked up from germline, CDR1 is MGHDK and CDR2 is SYGVNS. V lost 4 bases, J lost 10 bases, and 16 bases lay in between. The CDR3 spells CASSGPGAGGAFF. In DNA, the CDR3 is TGTGCCAGCAGTGGTCCAGGGGCTGGGGGAGCTTTCTTT.

The chain joins TRBV9 to TRBJ2-5; D might be TRBD2 (6 bases). The CDR3 is 17 amino acids. CDR1 SGDLS and CDR2 YYNGEE come from the germline V gene. Trimming removed 1 base at V and 0 bases at J, with 16 bases between. In nucleotides, the CDR3 is TGTGCCAGCAGCGTACTGGTTTTTCGGGACTACCAAGAGACCCAGTACTTC. Translation gives CASSVLVFRDYQETQYF.

The chain carries TRBV6-6 and TRBJ1-5; tentatively, D is TRBD1 (6 bases). The CDR3 is 14 residues long. The germline V gene encodes CDR1 MNHNY and CDR2 SVGAGI (reference sequence). Trimming pared 4 bases from V and 6 bases from J, leaving 13 bases between. This CDR3 is CASSSLDSSQPQHF. The CDR3 DNA follows: TGTGCCAGCAGTTCCCTGGACAGTTCTCAGCCCCAGCATTTT.

Worth noting for this clone: One junction end disagrees with the germline gene, perhaps due to a read error. The chain has TRBV6-6 and TRBJ1-6, with D possibly matching TRBD1 (5 bases). Germline-derived CDR1 and CDR2 are MNHNY and SVGAGI (reference sequence). This CDR3 spans 16 amino acids. The CDR3 region is CASCYQPRGTNSPLHF. The CDR3 nucleotides are TGTGCCAGCTGTTACCAACCGCGGGGCACTAATTCACCCCTCCACTTT.

The J gene is TRBJ2-2, the V gene TRBV9; D is perhaps TRBD2 (5 bases). The V end lost 5 bases, the J end lost 0 bases, and 14 bases lay between the germline ends. The length of the CDR3 is 16 residues. From germline, CDR1 is SGDLS and CDR2 YYNGEE. The CDR3 nucleotides read TGTGCCAGCAGGGGCTTCGGGGAAACGAACACCGGGGAGCTGTTTTTT. This codes for CASRGFGETNTGELFF. Full variable domain (remainder filled in from reference TRBV9 and TRBJ2-2): DSGVTQTPKHLITATGQRVTLRCSPRSGDLSVYWYQQSLDQGLQFLIQYYNGEERAKGNILERFSAQQFPDLHSELNLSSLELGDSALYFCASRGFGETNTGELFFGEGSRLTVL.

This rearrangement joins TRBV27 to TRBJ2-1, with 8 nucleotides matching TRBD1. CDR1 is MNHEY and CDR2 is SMNVEV in the germline V gene (reference sequence). CDR3 length: 15 amino acids. The trim removed 6 bases at V and 7 bases at J, leaving 11 bases unmatched. The CDR3 loop is CASRPFGQGKNEQFF. The CDR3 bases are TGTGCCAGCAGGCCCTTTGGACAGGGAAAGAATGAGCAGTTCTTC.

The rearrangement uses TRBV27 and TRBJ2-5; possibly TRBD2 for D (5 bases). CDR1 is MNHEY, CDR2 SMNVEV, per germline (reference sequence). V lost 1 base, J lost 2 bases, and 11 bases lay in between. CDR3 length: 15 residues. CDR3 residues: CASSLLWGVQETQYF. CDR3 in DNA: TGTGCCAGCAGTTTATTATGGGGAGTACAAGAGACCCAGTACTTC.

This clone was counted once. The rearrangement links TRBV30 to TRBJ2-7; D gene unclear. The ends were cut back, 1 base at V and 2 bases at J, with 6 bases in the middle. The CDR3 spans 12 residues. In germline, CDR1 is GTSNPN, CDR2 SVGIG (reference sequence). CDR3 protein: CAWSDQAYEQYF. The CDR3 region has the DNA TGTGCCTGGAGTGACCAGGCCTACGAGCAGTACTTC.

This chain uses TRBV4-1 with TRBJ2-3; D not resolved. Trimming left V 0 bases short and J 1 base short, with 11 bases between. This CDR3 spans 16 amino acids. CDR1 MGHRA and CDR2 YSYEKL come from the germline V gene. CDR3: CASSQEKSIGTDTQYF. The CDR3 nucleotides read TGCGCCAGCAGCCAAGAAAAGAGTATCGGCACAGATACGCAGTATTTT.

This chain uses TRBV9 with TRBJ2-1; 15 bases match TRBD2. Germline CDR1 and CDR2: SGDLS and YYNGEE. CDR3 length: 17 amino acids. V dropped 0 bases and J dropped 10; count of bases not matched to a gene: 8. The CDR3 protein is CASSVDWTSGRVKEQFF. CDR3 DNA: TGTGCCAGCAGCGTAGATTGGACTAGCGGGAGGGTAAAGGAGCAGTTCTTC.

This clone has just a few counts. The rearrangement links TRBV2 to TRBJ2-7; possible D gene TRBD1, 5 bases. With 6 bases removed from V and 5 bases from J, the gap between germline ends came to 8 bases. The V gene's germline CDR1 is SNHLY and CDR2 FYNNEI. This CDR3 region has 11 residues. The chain's CDR3 is CASSQGHEQYF. DNA of the CDR3: TGTGCCAGCAGCCAGGGCCACGAGCAGTACTTC.

The rearrangement joins TRBV6-6 to TRBJ1-5; D is uncertain. Germline V CDR1 and CDR2: MNHNY, SVGAGI (reference sequence). Trimming took 4 bases from V and 3 from J, leaving 10 bases between them. This CDR3 has 14 amino acids. CDR3 nucleotides: TGTGCCAGCAGTTGGCTGACTTCCAATCAGCCCCAGCATTTT. As protein: CASSWLTSNQPQHF.

The chain carries TRBV5-6 and TRBJ2-3, with D perhaps TRBD2 (5 bases). The germline V and J ends were trimmed by 6 bases and 0 bases, with 11 bases remaining between them. CDR1 SGHDT and CDR2 YYEEEE come from the germline V gene. The CDR3 totals 14 residues. Written as DNA, the CDR3 is TGTGCCAGCACCCGGAGGCGTAGCACAGATACGCAGTATTTT. Amino acid sequence: CASTRRRSTDTQYF.

V and J are TRBV12-5 and TRBJ2-7, with 12 bases aligning to TRBD2. The CDR3 is 18 amino acids. Germline V gene lookup returns CDR1 LGHNT and CDR2 FRNRAP. V was pared by 0 bases and J by 2 bases, with 8 bases of the junction left unmatched. The CDR3 spells CASGLVHKASGGAYEQYF. DNA for the CDR3: TGTGCTAGTGGTTTGGTCCACAAGGCTAGCGGGGGGGCCTACGAGCAGTACTTC.

V gene TRBV18 combines with J gene TRBJ2-1; the match to TRBD2 covers 8 bases. V trimming: 5 bases; J trimming: 9 bases; junction bases outside the gene matches: 15. The CDR3 loop spans 16 amino acids. The germline V gene encodes CDR1 KGHSH and CDR2 LQKENI. CDR3 loop: CASSKQREPGAGEQFF. As DNA, the CDR3 is TGTGCCAGCTCAAAACAGCGGGAGCCTGGTGCGGGTGAGCAGTTCTTC.

The chain carries TRBV2 and TRBJ2-1, with TRBD2 identical over 13 bases. Germline V gives CDR1 SNHLY, CDR2 FYNNEI. The V gene end was trimmed by 10 bases and the J gene end by 7 bases; junction bases not matched to a gene: 13. This CDR3 contains 16 residues. This CDR3 is CANANLGLAGENEQFF. The DNA for the CDR3 is TGTGCCAACGCGAATTTAGGACTAGCGGGAGAGAATGAGCAGTTCTTC.

J is TRBJ2-3 and V is TRBV6-1, with D perhaps TRBD2 (6 bases). Per the germline V gene, CDR1 is MNHNS and CDR2 is SASEGT. V gave up 6 bases and J gave up 0 bases, with 13 bases separating them. The CDR3 extends over 15 amino acids. DNA of the CDR3: TGTGCCAGCAGCCCCCGGAGCGGGAGCACAGATACGCAGTATTTT. Amino acid sequence: CASSPRSGSTDTQYF.

The V gene is TRBV7-8, the J gene TRBJ2-2; D might be TRBD2 (6 bases). The CDR3 runs 15 residues. Germline CDR1 is SGHVS and CDR2 is FQNEAQ. V shed 2 bases and J shed 8 bases, with 15 bases lying between them. In DNA, the CDR3 is TGTGCCAGCAGCTTATCCCCGAGGGGAGGAGGGGAGCTGTTTTTT. Its translation is CASSLSPRGGGELFF.

The V call is TRBV27, the J call TRBJ2-7; D possibly corresponds to TRBD1 (7 bases). From germline, CDR1 is MNHEY and CDR2 SMNVEV (reference sequence). V was trimmed by 4 bases and J by 9 bases, leaving 16 bases between them. The CDR3 contains 13 residues. The chain's CDR3 is CASSSAGTVRQYF. The CDR3 DNA sequence: TGTGCCAGCAGTTCCGCGGGGACAGTAAGGCAGTACTTC.

The chain is built from TRBV7-2 and TRBJ1-6; 7 positions match TRBD1. Germline CDR1 and CDR2: SGHTA and FQGNSA. This CDR3 is 15 amino acids long. V shed 5 bases, J shed 10 bases, and the junction held 11 bases outside the gene matches. This CDR3 is CASSSRDRLVSPLHF. CDR3 sequence (DNA): TGTGCCAGCAGCAGTAGGGACAGATTGGTGTCACCCCTCCACTTT.

This clone was seen a few times. The chain couples TRBV7-6 to TRBJ2-2; D is unclear. Trimming stripped 5 bases from V and 9 bases from J, with 13 bases between. CDR3 length equals 13 residues. CDR1 and CDR2 (germline): SGHVS, FNYEAQ. CDR3 region: CASSPLLSRELFF. For the CDR3, the DNA is TGTGCCAGCAGCCCCCTCTTGAGTCGGGAGCTGTTTTTT.

The rearrangement joins TRBV5-4 to TRBJ2-1, with 10 positions matching TRBD2. The length of the CDR3 is 15 residues. Trimming cost V 4 bases and J 2 bases; bases outside gene matches: 3. Germline V CDR1 and CDR2: SGHNT, YYREEE (reference sequence). For the CDR3, the DNA is TGTGCCAGCAGCGTAGCGGGAGGCCCCTACAATGAGCAGTTCTTC. It yields the protein CASSVAGGPYNEQFF.

This chain joins TRBV7-3 and TRBJ1-3; TRBD1 might be the D (5 bases). Trimming cost V 3 bases and J 5 bases, with 17 bases left between them. The CDR3 length is 16 residues. CDR1 and CDR2 from the germline V gene are SGHTA and FQGTGA. CDR3 sequence reads: CASSLGLSPERNTIYF. For the CDR3, the DNA is TGTGCCAGCAGCTTGGGACTCTCCCCTGAACGAAACACCATATATTTT.

This chain connects TRBV7-2 to TRBJ2-2; D perhaps matches TRBD2 (6 bases). Germline CDR1 SGHTA, CDR2 FQGNSA. CDR3 length: 16 residues. Deletions cut 1 base from V and 1 base from J, with 10 bases between. The CDR3 sequence is CASSLEAGLNTGELFF. The CDR3 coding sequence is TGTGCCAGCAGCTTAGAGGCGGGGCTGAACACCGGGGAGCTGTTTTTT.

The gene calls are TRBV27 and TRBJ1-1, with TRBD1 as a possible D gene (5 bases). Trimming took 5 bases from V and 0 from J, leaving 10 bases between them. Germline loops: CDR1 MNHEY, CDR2 SMNVEV (reference sequence). The CDR3 loop spans 14 amino acids. The CDR3 is CASSPGHMNTEAFF. CDR3 bases: TGTGCCAGCAGTCCAGGACATATGAACACTGAAGCTTTCTTT.

The chain links TRBV9 to TRBJ1-2; D is ambiguous. V shed 0 bases and J shed 7 bases, with 16 bases lying between them. The CDR3 is 15 residues long. Germline CDR1 SGDLS, CDR2 YYNGEE. The CDR3 protein is CASSVAAGSLRGYTF. The CDR3 bases are TGTGCCAGCAGCGTAGCGGCAGGCTCTCTGCGTGGCTACACCTTC. Using reference TRBV9 and TRBJ1-2 for the parts outside the CDR3, the full variable domain is DSGVTQTPKHLITATGQRVTLRCSPRSGDLSVYWYQQSLDQGLQFLIQYYNGEERAKGNILERFSAQQFPDLHSELNLSSLELGDSALYFCASSVAAGSLRGYTFGSGTRLTVV.

The rearrangement links TRBV20-1 to TRBJ2-1; D might be TRBD1 (6 bases). Trimming took 8 bases from V and 7 from J, leaving 12 bases between them. Looked up from germline, CDR1 is DFQATT and CDR2 is SNEGSKA (reference sequence). The CDR3 totals 11 residues. DNA of the CDR3: TGCAGTCCCCGAAGGGGGAATGAGCAGTTCTTC. This codes for CSPRRGNEQFF.